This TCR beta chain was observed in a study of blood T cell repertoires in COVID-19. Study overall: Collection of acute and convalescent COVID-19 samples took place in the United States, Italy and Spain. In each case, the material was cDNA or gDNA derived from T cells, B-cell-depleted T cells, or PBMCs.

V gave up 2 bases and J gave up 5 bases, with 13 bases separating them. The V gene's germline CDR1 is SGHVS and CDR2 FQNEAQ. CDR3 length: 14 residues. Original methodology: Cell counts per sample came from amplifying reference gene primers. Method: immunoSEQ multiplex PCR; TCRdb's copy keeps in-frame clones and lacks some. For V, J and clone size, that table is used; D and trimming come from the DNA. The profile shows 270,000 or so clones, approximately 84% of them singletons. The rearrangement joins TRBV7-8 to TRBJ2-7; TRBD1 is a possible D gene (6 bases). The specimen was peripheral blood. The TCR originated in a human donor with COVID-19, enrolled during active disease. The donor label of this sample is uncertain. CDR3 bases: TGTGCCAGCAGCTTATGGACAGCTGGGAACGAGCAGTACTTC. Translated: CASSLWTAGNEQYF.